Listed here are 15 T cell receptor beta chains from one sample, sequenced in a study of identical twins. TCRdb analysed the 5' RACE reads with MiXCR anew, one entry per CDR3 protein. The sample lists approximately 630,000 distinct CDR3 sequences, just over 7% seen once, with 1.5% to 2% in the top ten. This same sample was also part of a study on yellow fever vaccine responses in identical twins.

The sequenced sample consisted of PBMCs. All receptors derive from a woman between 18 and 29 years old in good health.

The rearrangement uses TRBV7-2 and TRBJ2-3; D unresolved. Deletions cut 3 bases from V and 4 bases from J, with 8 bases between. CDR3 size: 13 residues. Germline V gene lookup returns CDR1 SGHTA and CDR2 FQGNSA. The CDR3 DNA reads TGTGCCAGCAGCTTCGGCTTGTCAGATACGCAGTATTTT. Protein: CASSFGLSDTQYF. Together with reference TRBV7-2 and TRBJ2-3, the CDR3 gives the full variable domain: GAGVSQSPSNKVTEKGKDVELRCDPISGHTALYWYRQSLGQGLEFLIYFQGNSAPDKSGLPSDRFSAERTGGSVSTLTIQRTQQEDSAVYLCASSFGLSDTQYFGPGTRLTVL.

V gene TRBV5-1 combines with J gene TRBJ2-7; tentative D call: TRBD1 (6 bases). Trimming cost V 4 bases and J 5 bases, with 16 bases left between them. The CDR3 is 14 residues long. Germline CDR1 SGHRS, CDR2 YFSETQ. CDR3 protein: CASSAGDRRDEQYF. The CDR3 nucleotides are TGCGCCAGCAGCGCAGGGGACCGCCGAGACGAGCAGTACTTC.

This clonotype turned up a few times. J is TRBJ1-3 and V is TRBV27, with 8 positions matching TRBD1. The CDR3 runs to 17 residues. The germline gives CDR1 MNHEY, CDR2 SMNVEV (reference sequence). The V and J ends lost 4 bases and 1 base, in that order; junction bases with no gene match: 9. The chain's CDR3 is CASSSAGGLASGNTIYF. CDR3 bases: TGTGCCAGCAGTTCGGCAGGGGGCCTGGCATCTGGAAACACCATATATTTT.

V usage is TRBV19 and J usage is TRBJ1-5, with D perhaps matching TRBD1 (5 bases). Per germline, CDR1 LNHDA and CDR2 SQIVND (reference sequence). The CDR3 contains 14 residues. Trimming shortened V by 8 bases and J by 3 bases, and 14 bases separated the two germline ends. This CDR3 reads CASRPGPNNQPQHF. The CDR3 coding sequence is TGTGCCAGTCGTCCAGGGCCAAACAATCAGCCCCAGCATTTT.

This clonotype was recorded at least ten times. CDR3 sequence: CASSEFPLGTRNEKLFF. DNA for the CDR3: TGTGCCAGCAGCGAATTCCCCCTGGGGACACGTAATGAAAAACTGTTTTTT. The chain combines TRBV7-6 with TRBJ1-4, with D possibly TRBD1 on 6 matching bases. The germline CDR1 and CDR2 sequences are SGHVS and FNYEAQ. V was shortened by 5 bases and J by 4 bases, with 20 bases between the two germline ends. The CDR3 loop spans 17 amino acids.

This clonotype came up a few times. J is TRBJ2-5 and V is TRBV5-1, with 12 bases matching TRBD2. CDR1 SGHRS and CDR2 YFSETQ come from the germline V gene. V gave up 4 bases and J gave up 2 bases; unmatched junction bases: 9. The CDR3 has 17 amino acids. The DNA of the CDR3 is TGCGCCAGCAGCCTTACGACTAGCGGGAGTTGGCAAGAGACCCAGTACTTC. Encoded protein: CASSLTTSGSWQETQYF.

V is TRBV20-1 and J is TRBJ2-1; D not resolved. This CDR3 is built from 16 residues. V was clipped by 2 bases and J by 3 bases, with 17 bases between them. CDR1 is DFQATT and CDR2 is SNEGSKA in the germline V gene (reference sequence). CDR3 residues: CSARNPGRSGYNEQFF. The CDR3 DNA is TGCAGTGCTAGAAATCCGGGCCGAAGTGGCTACAATGAGCAGTTCTTC.

The sample holds a few counts of this clonotype. The CDR3 DNA reads TGTGCCAGCAGTTTAGGGATGGAGGGCACTGAAGCTTTCTTT. It specifies CASSLGMEGTEAFF. V is TRBV12-3 or TRBV12-4 and J is TRBJ1-1; D unclear. This CDR3 comprises 14 residues. V shed 1 base and J shed 4 bases, with 10 bases lying between them.

The chain combines TRBV24-1 with TRBJ2-1, with D maybe TRBD1 (5 bases). Germline CDR1 reads KGHDR; CDR2 reads SFDVKD. V dropped 2 bases and J dropped 0 bases, with 10 bases sitting between them. This CDR3 contains 16 residues. CDR3 protein: CATSDSTASSYNEQFF. CDR3 nucleotide sequence: TGTGCCACCAGTGATTCGACAGCCAGCTCCTACAATGAGCAGTTCTTC.

In the case of this clonotype: The DNA is left out, because the CDR3 cannot be placed on it with certainty; the CDR3 is given as TCRdb lists it. The genes are TRBV2 and TRBJ1-6. Germline V lookup: CDR1 SNHLY, CDR2 FYNNEI. The CDR3 is 13 amino acids long, termini counted. CDR3: CASILEGGSPLHF.

The rearrangement joins TRBV2 to TRBJ2-7, with 10 nucleotides matching TRBD1. Trimming at V came to 3 bases and at J to 6 bases, leaving 8 bases not matched to a gene. This CDR3 spans 15 amino acids. Germline V gene lookup returns CDR1 SNHLY and CDR2 FYNNEI. In DNA, the CDR3 is TGTGCCAGCAGTGAGGCCGACAGGGGGCCCAGCGAGCAGTACTTC. Protein product: CASSEADRGPSEQYF.

This clonotype has ten or more counts. The chain is built from TRBV3-1 and TRBJ2-7, with 13 bases fitting TRBD2. This CDR3 is 20 amino acids long. The junction had 18 bases not matched to a gene; V was cut back by 1 base and J by 6 bases. Germline V gene lookup returns CDR1 LGHDT and CDR2 YNNKEL (reference sequence). The CDR3 DNA follows: TGTGCCAGCAGCCAAGGAGGTGGAATAGGGACTAGCGGGATCTCGGTCGAGCAGTACTTC. Encoded protein: CASSQGGGIGTSGISVEQYF.

This clonotype was observed a handful of times. This chain links TRBV5-1 with TRBJ2-1; the match to TRBD2 covers 9 bases. CDR1 and CDR2 from the germline V gene are SGHRS and YFSETQ. The ends lost 4 bases at V and 6 bases at J; junction bases unmatched: 5. This CDR3 contains 14 residues. This chain's CDR3 is CASSPLAGSNEQFF. The CDR3 DNA reads as TGCGCCAGCAGCCCCCTAGCGGGGTCCAATGAGCAGTTCTTC. Combining the CDR3 with reference TRBV5-1 and TRBJ2-1 gives the whole variable domain KAGVTQTPRYLIKTRGQQVTLSCSPISGHRSVSWYQQTPGQGLQFLFEYFSETQRNKGNFPGRFSGRQFSNSRSEMNVSTLELGDSALYLCASSPLAGSNEQFFGPGTRLTVL.

This clonotype has only a few counts. CDR3 loop: CASSSGGDHNEQFF. As DNA, the CDR3 is TGTGCCAGCAGTTCGGGGGGGGACCACAATGAGCAGTTCTTC. The chain recombines TRBV6-5 with TRBJ2-1; 8 bases are a match to TRBD2. CDR1 is MNHEY and CDR2 is SVGAGI in the germline V gene. The V gene end was trimmed by 4 bases and the J gene end by 5 bases; junction bases not matched to a gene: 4. There are 14 residues in the CDR3.

The J gene is TRBJ1-1, the V gene TRBV28; unclear D gene. The CDR3 covers 13 residues. Germline-derived CDR1 and CDR2 are MDHEN and SYDVKM. V gave up 6 bases and J gave up 10 bases, with 18 bases separating them. The CDR3 reads CASRPPSRRGAFF. The CDR3 DNA is TGTGCCAGCAGGCCTCCATCCAGGCGTGGAGCTTTCTTT.